The 26 T cell receptor beta chains in this list originate from one sample, sequenced in a study of blood T cell repertoires in COVID-19. Clones were sequenced by immunoSEQ multiplex PCR, and TCRdb holds only the in-frame ones, with some missing. The sample has 100,000 to 150,000 clones; roughly 82% are singletons. Sequencing was carried out using peripheral blood. Every receptor here comes from a human donor in a cohort sampled during active COVID-19.

The V gene is TRBV5-6, the J gene TRBJ1-3; TRBD1 matches 8 bases. The germline CDR1 and CDR2 sequences are SGHDT and YYEEEE. CDR3 length: 13 amino acids. The junction had 1 base not matched to a gene; V was cut back by 1 base and J by 7 bases. The CDR3 sequence: CASSLTGGNTIYF. The CDR3, as DNA: TGTGCCAGCAGCTTGACAGGGGGGAACACCATATATTTT.

This chain joins TRBV7-9 and TRBJ2-2; TRBD2 matches 10 bases. In germline, CDR1 is SEHNR, CDR2 FQNEAQ (reference sequence). Germline trimming cut 5 bases from V and 5 bases from J; bases unmatched to any gene: 5. The CDR3 is 15 amino acids. The DNA for the CDR3 is TGTGCCAGCAGCCCTAGCGGGAGTGGGACCGGGGAGCTGTTTTTT. It encodes CASSPSGSGTGELFF.

The chain couples TRBV7-9 to TRBJ2-1; D perhaps matches TRBD2 (5 bases). CDR3 size: 13 residues. Germline assignment: CDR1 SEHNR and CDR2 FQNEAQ (reference sequence). V shed 8 bases and J shed 1 base, with 9 bases lying between them. The CDR3 is CASRRGSYNEQFF. The CDR3, as DNA: TGTGCCAGCCGACGGGGTTCCTACAATGAGCAGTTCTTC.

This chain connects TRBV6-2 or TRBV6-3 to TRBJ1-4; TRBD1 agrees at 9 bases. Trimming cost V 0 bases and J 7 bases; bases outside gene matches: 6. The CDR3 totals 16 residues. Germline CDR1 reads MNHEY; CDR2 reads SVGEGT. The CDR3 spells CASSYSRTGGAEKLFF. CDR3 coding DNA: TGTGCCAGCAGTTACTCGAGAACAGGGGGCGCTGAAAAACTGTTTTTT.

This chain uses TRBV3-1 (or the pseudogene TRBV3-2) with TRBJ2-1, with 10 nucleotides matching TRBD2. V shed 0 bases, J shed 8 bases, and the junction held 7 bases outside the gene matches. CDR3 size: 16 residues. Germline V gene lookup returns CDR1 LGHDT and CDR2 YNNKEL (reference sequence). The DNA for the CDR3 is TGTGCCAGCAGCCAAGAGACCAGCGGGAGGGCCCATGAGCAGTTCTTC. It translates to CASSQETSGRAHEQFF.

The chain couples TRBV5-1 to TRBJ1-1; D gene uncertain. The CDR3 extends over 15 amino acids. Trimming stripped 3 bases from V and 1 base from J, with 13 bases between. Germline-derived CDR1 and CDR2 are SGHRS and YFSETQ. In DNA form, the CDR3 reads TGCGCCAGCAGCTCTCAGACGGGTTCGAACACTGAAGCTTTCTTT. It translates to CASSSQTGSNTEAFF. Full variable domain (outside the CDR3, taken from reference TRBV5-1 and TRBJ1-1): KAGVTQTPRYLIKTRGQQVTLSCSPISGHRSVSWYQQTPGQGLQFLFEYFSETQRNKGNFPGRFSGRQFSNSRSEMNVSTLELGDSALYLCASSSQTGSNTEAFFGQGTRLTVV.

V gene TRBV30 combines with J gene TRBJ2-4; tentative D call: TRBD2 (6 bases). CDR3 length: 14 residues. CDR1 is GTSNPN and CDR2 is SVGIG in the germline V gene (reference sequence). The V end was cut by 0 bases, the J end by 3 bases, with 9 bases between. CDR3 DNA: TGTGCCTGGAGTGTCCCGGGACTCAAAAACATTCAGTACTTC. This sequence encodes CAWSVPGLKNIQYF.

The chain is built from TRBV19 and TRBJ1-2; D gene ambiguous. V was shortened by 4 bases and J by 7 bases, with 19 bases between the two germline ends. The length of the CDR3 is 15 residues. Germline V gene sequence: CDR1 LNHDA, CDR2 SQIVND (reference sequence). The CDR3 bases are TGTGCCAGTAGTAAAGGTTCAGGTCCTATCGGTGGCTACACCTTC. Protein: CASSKGSGPIGGYTF. The variable domain in full, completed from reference TRBV19 and TRBJ1-2, reads DGGITQSPKYLFRKEGQNVTLSCEQNLNHDAMYWYRQDPGQGLRLIYYSQIVNDFQKGDIAEGYSVSREKKESFPLTVTSAQKNPTAFYLCASSKGSGPIGGYTFGSGTRLTVV.

V and J are TRBV4-3 and TRBJ2-5, with D uncertain. Germline CDR1 LGHNA, CDR2 YSLEER. V gave up 0 bases and J gave up 0 bases, with 5 bases separating them. There are 14 residues in the CDR3. CDR3 coding DNA: TGCGCCAGCAGCCAAGAGCGGTACCAAGAGACCCAGTACTTC. It translates to CASSQERYQETQYF.

This clone has a handful of counts. V gene TRBV30 combines with J gene TRBJ2-5; 12 positions match TRBD1. This CDR3 has 15 amino acids. V trimming: 3 bases; J trimming: 5 bases; junction bases outside the gene matches: 7. Looked up from germline, CDR1 is GTSNPN and CDR2 is SVGIG (reference sequence). The CDR3 bases are TGTGCCTGGAGCCGGGGACAGGGGGCGCGGGAGACCCAGTACTTC. Its protein product is CAWSRGQGARETQYF.

The chain carries TRBV7-2 and TRBJ2-7, with a possible D match to TRBD1 (5 bases). This CDR3 has 15 amino acids. V shed 5 bases and J shed 3 bases, with 17 bases lying between them. Germline CDR1 SGHTA, CDR2 FQGNSA. The chain's CDR3 is CASSPGAGFLYEQYF. The CDR3 bases are TGTGCCAGCAGCCCTGGGGCAGGTTTCCTCTACGAGCAGTACTTC.

The chain joins TRBV7-6 to TRBJ1-3, with 7 bases fitting TRBD1. Germline V gene lookup returns CDR1 SGHVS and CDR2 FNYEAQ. The CDR3 is 15 amino acids. The CDR3 nucleotides read TGTGCTGTGGGGGGAGACAGGGCAACTGGAAACACCATATATTTT. The encoded protein is CAVGGDRATGNTIYF.

This clone showed up just once. The rearrangement links TRBV19 to TRBJ2-2, with D maybe TRBD2 (5 bases). This CDR3 region has 16 residues. The germline V and J ends were trimmed by 1 base and 6 bases, with 15 bases remaining between them. CDR1 and CDR2 from the germline V gene are LNHDA and SQIVND (reference sequence). The CDR3 protein is CASSIGGWGSAGELFF. The CDR3 region has the DNA TGTGCCAGTAGTATAGGAGGGTGGGGTAGTGCCGGGGAGCTGTTTTTT.

The chain combines TRBV4-3 with TRBJ2-1; 7 positions agree with TRBD2. Germline V lookup: CDR1 LGHNA, CDR2 YSLEER. There are 15 residues in the CDR3. With V trimmed by 4 bases and J by 5 bases, 8 bases remained unmatched. CDR3 amino acids: CASSLGQRGDNEQFF. CDR3 nucleotide sequence: TGCGCCAGCAGCCTAGGCCAGCGGGGAGACAATGAGCAGTTCTTC.

The chain carries TRBV9 and TRBJ2-2; a weak D match, TRBD2 (5 bases). V lost 0 bases and J 1 base, leaving 10 bases between the germline ends. CDR1 is SGDLS and CDR2 is YYNGEE in the germline V gene. The CDR3 covers 16 residues. The CDR3 bases are TGTGCCAGCAGCGTAGACCCAGCGGTGAACACCGGGGAGCTGTTTTTT. It encodes CASSVDPAVNTGELFF.

The V call is TRBV5-5, the J call TRBJ2-5; D remains unclear. Germline V gives CDR1 SGHKS, CDR2 YYEKEE (reference sequence). With 1 base removed from V and 2 bases from J, the gap between germline ends came to 9 bases. There are 14 residues in the CDR3. The CDR3 spells CASSLYRRQETQYF. Written as DNA, the CDR3 is TGTGCCAGCAGCTTGTATAGGAGACAAGAGACCCAGTACTTC.

The CDR3 spells CASSPGTGTDTQYF. In nucleotides, the CDR3 is TGTGCCAGCTCGCCCGGGACAGGGACAGATACGCAGTATTTT. This rearrangement joins TRBV18 to TRBJ2-3, with TRBD1 matching over 9 bases. CDR1 and CDR2 (germline): KGHSH, LQKENI. The CDR3 is 14 amino acids. V lost 6 bases, J lost 3 bases, and 4 bases stayed unmatched.

The gene calls are TRBV12-5 and TRBJ2-3, with D uncertain. Germline V lookup: CDR1 LGHNT, CDR2 FRNRAP. V was clipped by 7 bases and J by 3 bases, with 8 bases between them. The CDR3 is 12 amino acids. The chain's CDR3 is CASVPQTDTQYF. The CDR3 nucleotides read TGTGCTAGTGTCCCGCAGACAGATACGCAGTATTTT.

This chain links TRBV10-1 with TRBJ2-3; 7 nucleotides align to TRBD1. The CDR3 spans 15 residues. The V and J ends lost 6 bases and 7 bases, in that order; junction bases with no gene match: 13. Germline V CDR1 and CDR2: WNHNN, SYGVQD (reference sequence). Here the CDR3 reads CASSNYRDSDYTQYF. The CDR3 coding sequence is TGCGCCAGCAGCAACTACCGGGACAGTGATTATACGCAGTATTTT.

This clone has a single count. V and J are TRBV14 and TRBJ2-7, with TRBD2 as a possible D gene (5 bases). This CDR3 has 16 residues. With 0 bases removed from V and 5 bases from J, the gap between germline ends came to 17 bases. CDR1 and CDR2 from the germline V gene are SGHDN and FVKESK. The CDR3 sequence: CASSQEPYPTIHEQYF. The CDR3 DNA sequence: TGTGCCAGCAGCCAAGAACCTTACCCGACTATCCACGAGCAGTACTTC. The whole variable domain, remainder taken from reference TRBV14 and TRBJ2-7, is EAGVTQFPSHSVIEKGQTVTLRCDPISGHDNLYWYRRVMGKEIKFLLHFVKESKQDESGMPNNRFLAERTGGTYSTLKVQPAELEDSGVYFCASSQEPYPTIHEQYFGPGTRLTVT.

The chain carries TRBV7-8 and TRBJ2-1, with 10 bases matching TRBD2. The CDR3 is 16 residues long. Looked up from germline, CDR1 is SGHVS and CDR2 is FQNEAQ. Germline trimming cut 1 base from V and 7 bases from J; bases unmatched to any gene: 7. CDR3 DNA: TGTGCCAGCAGCTTAGTGCTAGCGGGAGACGGTAATGAGCAGTTCTTC. Translated: CASSLVLAGDGNEQFF. The variable domain in full, with the rest retrieved from reference TRBV7-8 and TRBJ2-1, is GAGVSQSPRYKVAKRGQDVALRCDPISGHVSLFWYQQALGQGPEFLTYFQNEAQLDKSGLPSDRFFAERPEGSVSTLKIQRTQQEDSAVYLCASSLVLAGDGNEQFFGPGTRLTVL.

This chain links TRBV6-6 with TRBJ2-1; 13 bases line up with TRBD2. CDR1 is MNHNY and CDR2 is SVGAGI in the germline V gene (reference sequence). The CDR3 contains 16 residues. The V and J ends lost 5 bases and 10 bases, in that order; junction bases with no gene match: 11. DNA of the CDR3: TGTGCCAGCAGTAGACAAGGACTAGCGGGAGAACAGGAGCAGTTCTTC. Its protein product is CASSRQGLAGEQEQFF.

This clone has only one observation. The chain joins TRBV27 to TRBJ2-3, with 7 nucleotides matching TRBD2. The CDR3 length is 15 residues. Germline values: CDR1 MNHEY, CDR2 SMNVEV (reference sequence). The trim removed 2 bases at V and 2 bases at J, leaving 4 bases unmatched. In DNA form, the CDR3 reads TGTGCCAGCAGTTTAGAGCTAGCGGACACAGATACGCAGTATTTT. Protein sequence: CASSLELADTDTQYF.

The chain combines TRBV5-6 with TRBJ2-5; the match to TRBD2 covers 12 bases. CDR1 and CDR2 from the germline V gene are SGHDT and YYEEEE. The CDR3 has 18 amino acids. With V trimmed by 0 bases and J by 5 bases, 11 bases remained unmatched. Here the CDR3 reads CASSLGASGRAGRETQYF. DNA of the CDR3: TGTGCCAGCAGCTTGGGGGCTAGCGGGAGGGCCGGTCGGGAGACCCAGTACTTC.

This clone has just a few counts. For the CDR3, the DNA is TGTGCCAGCAGCCTCAATACAGGGGGTCGGCCCCAGCATTTT. This codes for CASSLNTGGRPQHF. The chain has TRBV5-5 and TRBJ1-5; 8 bases are a match to TRBD1. The V segment lost 4 bases and the J segment 9 bases; nucleotides outside the gene matches: 9. Germline lookup yields CDR1 SGHKS and CDR2 YYEKEE (reference sequence). This CDR3 has 14 residues.

The chain has TRBV5-4 and TRBJ2-7, with 9 bases identical to TRBD2. The CDR3 sequence is 13 residues long. After removal of 5 bases from V and 6 bases from J, the junction contained 6 bases not matched to a gene. Germline V gene data show CDR1 as SGHNT and CDR2 as YYREEE (reference sequence). The CDR3 coding sequence is TGTGCCAGCAGGGTAGCGGGAGCGGGCGAGCAGTACTTC. Translation gives CASRVAGAGEQYF.